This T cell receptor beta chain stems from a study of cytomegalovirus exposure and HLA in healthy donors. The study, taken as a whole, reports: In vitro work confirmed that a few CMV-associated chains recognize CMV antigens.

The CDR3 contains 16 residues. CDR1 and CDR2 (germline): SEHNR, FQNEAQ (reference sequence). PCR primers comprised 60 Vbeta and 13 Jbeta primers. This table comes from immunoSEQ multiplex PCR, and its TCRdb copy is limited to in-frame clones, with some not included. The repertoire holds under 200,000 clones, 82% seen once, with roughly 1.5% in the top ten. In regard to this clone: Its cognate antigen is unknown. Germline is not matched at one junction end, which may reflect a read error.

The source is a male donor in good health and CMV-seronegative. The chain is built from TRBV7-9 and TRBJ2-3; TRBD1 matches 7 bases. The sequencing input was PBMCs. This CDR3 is CSSSLPRGQELDTQYF. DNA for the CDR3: TGTTCCAGCAGCTTACCCCGTGGACAGGAGCTGGATACGCAGTATTTT. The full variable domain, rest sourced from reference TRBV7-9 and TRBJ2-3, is DTGVSQNPRHKITKRGQNVTFRCDPISEHNRLYWYRQTLGQGPEFLTYFQNEAQLEKSRLLSDRFSAERPKGSFSTLEIQRTEQGDSAMYLCSSSLPRGQELDTQYFGPGTRLTVL.